This passage covers 4 T cell receptor beta chains from one sample sequenced in a study of T cells in localized non-small cell lung cancer. Here immunoSEQ multiplex PCR was the method, and the copy in TCRdb shows in-frame clones only, minus some. The sample records more than 30,000 clones, about nine tenths being singletons. Material: peripheral blood mononuclear cells, obtained before any cancer treatment. The receptors originated from a man aged 40 to 75 with stage III lung adenocarcinoma.

The chain uses TRBV7-6 and TRBJ1-6, with a possible D match to TRBD1 (5 bases). The CDR3 has 14 amino acids. Germline V gene lookup returns CDR1 SGHVS and CDR2 FNYEAQ. V lost 5 bases, J lost 6 bases, and 11 bases lay in between. The CDR3 spells CASSLTVGNSPLHF. CDR3 sequence (DNA): TGTGCCAGCAGCCTGACAGTTGGTAATTCACCCCTCCACTTT.

This chain connects TRBV7-9 to TRBJ1-1, with D unresolved. Germline CDR1 reads SEHNR; CDR2 reads FQNEAQ (reference sequence). The CDR3 has 16 amino acids. V lost 5 bases to trimming and J lost 4 bases, with 20 bases between them. CDR3 DNA: TGTGCCAGCAGCCGTCCAATGGGCTTCTATGGCACTGAAGCTTTCTTT. Protein: CASSRPMGFYGTEAFF.

The rearrangement uses TRBV28 and TRBJ2-1, with unresolved D. The CDR3 is 18 residues long. CDR1 MDHEN and CDR2 SYDVKM come from the germline V gene. Trimming shortened V by 1 base and J by 0 bases, and 16 bases separated the two germline ends. CDR3 sequence: CASSLSGGLLSSYNEQFF. The CDR3 DNA reads as TGTGCCAGCAGTTTATCAGGTGGCCTCCTTAGCTCCTACAATGAGCAGTTCTTC.

This chain links TRBV7-3 with TRBJ2-4; 14 bases are shared with TRBD2. CDR1 SGHTA and CDR2 FQGTGA come from the germline V gene. The junction had 17 bases not matched to a gene; V was cut back by 6 bases and J by 4 bases. This CDR3 region has 20 residues. The CDR3 DNA follows: TGTGCCAGCAGTTCCTATCCCGGGACTAGCGGGGGCCCCAGAAAAAACATTCAGTACTTC. It is translated as CASSSYPGTSGGPRKNIQYF.